This T cell receptor beta chain was identified in a study of cytomegalovirus exposure and HLA in healthy donors. This clone occurred a few times. The antigen is not known. Germline values: CDR1 SGHDT, CDR2 YYEEEE. The CDR3 has 14 residues. V lost 6 bases to trimming and J lost 6 bases; unmatched junction nucleotides: 9. This PCR relied on a set of 60 Vbeta primers and 13 Jbeta primers. This table comes from immunoSEQ multiplex PCR, and its TCRdb copy is limited to in-frame clones, with some not included. The sample includes 75,000 to 100,000 clones, around 74% of them seen just once. The study, taken as a whole, reports: According to a later analysis, donors in an Asian-associated ancestry cluster reportedly had fewer N-insertions than the approximately 670-donor mean.

The source material was PBMCs. The TCR originated in a male donor in good health and CMV-seronegative. The chain is built from TRBV5-6 and TRBJ1-2; TRBD1 matches 9 bases. The CDR3 sequence: CASTRDRVVHGYTF. The CDR3 nucleotides read TGTGCCAGCACTCGGGACAGGGTGGTTCATGGCTACACCTTC.